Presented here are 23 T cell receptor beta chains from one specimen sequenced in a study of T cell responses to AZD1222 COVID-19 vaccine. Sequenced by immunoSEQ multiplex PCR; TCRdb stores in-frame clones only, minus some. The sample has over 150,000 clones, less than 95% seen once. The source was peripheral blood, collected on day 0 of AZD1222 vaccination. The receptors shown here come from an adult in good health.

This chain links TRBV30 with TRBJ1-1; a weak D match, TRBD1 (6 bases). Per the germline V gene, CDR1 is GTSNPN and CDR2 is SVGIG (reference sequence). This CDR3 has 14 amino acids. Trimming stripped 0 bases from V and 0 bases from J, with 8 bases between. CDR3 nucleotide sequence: TGTGCCTGGAGTGTCAGGGGATTGAACACTGAAGCTTTCTTT. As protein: CAWSVRGLNTEAFF.

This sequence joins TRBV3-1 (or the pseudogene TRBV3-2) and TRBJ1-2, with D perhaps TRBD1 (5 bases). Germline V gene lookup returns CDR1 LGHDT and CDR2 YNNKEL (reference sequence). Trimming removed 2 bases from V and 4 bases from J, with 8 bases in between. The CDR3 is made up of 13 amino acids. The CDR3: CASSQRGPYGYTF. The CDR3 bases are TGTGCCAGCAGCCAAAGGGGACCCTATGGCTACACCTTC.

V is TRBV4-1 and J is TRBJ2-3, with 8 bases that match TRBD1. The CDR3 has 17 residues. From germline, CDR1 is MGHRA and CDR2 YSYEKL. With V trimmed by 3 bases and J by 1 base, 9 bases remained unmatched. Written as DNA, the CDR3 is TGCGCCAGCAGCCACCGACAGGGGCGACTTCGCACAGATACGCAGTATTTT. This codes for CASSHRQGRLRTDTQYF.

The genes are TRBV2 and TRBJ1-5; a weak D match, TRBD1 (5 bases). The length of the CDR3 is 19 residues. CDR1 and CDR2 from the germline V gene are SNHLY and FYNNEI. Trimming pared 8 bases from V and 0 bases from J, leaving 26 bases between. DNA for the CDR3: TGTGCCAGCGCCCAAGAGGGACGCTTAGGGGTCGGTAGCAATCAGCCCCAGCATTTT. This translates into CASAQEGRLGVGSNQPQHF. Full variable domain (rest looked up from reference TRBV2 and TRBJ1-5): EPEVTQTPSHQVTQMGQEVILRCVPISNHLYFYWYRQILGQKVEFLVSFYNNEISEKSEIFDDQFSVERPDGSNFTLKIRSTKLEDSAMYFCASAQEGRLGVGSNQPQHFGDGTRLSIL.

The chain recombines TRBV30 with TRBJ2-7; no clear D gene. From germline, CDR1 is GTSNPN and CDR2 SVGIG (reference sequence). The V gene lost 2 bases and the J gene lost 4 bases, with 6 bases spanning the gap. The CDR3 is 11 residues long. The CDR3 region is CAWSRVYEQYF. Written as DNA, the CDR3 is TGTGCCTGGAGTAGGGTTTACGAGCAGTACTTC.

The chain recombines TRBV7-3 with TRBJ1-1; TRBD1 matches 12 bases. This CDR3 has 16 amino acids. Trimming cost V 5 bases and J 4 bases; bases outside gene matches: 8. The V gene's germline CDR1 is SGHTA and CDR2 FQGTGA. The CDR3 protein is CASSPGTGGGSTEAFF. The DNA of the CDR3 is TGTGCCAGCAGCCCAGGGACAGGGGGCGGGAGCACTGAAGCTTTCTTT. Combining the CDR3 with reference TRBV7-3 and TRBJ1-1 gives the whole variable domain GAGVSQTPSNKVTEKGKYVELRCDPISGHTALYWYRQSLGQGPEFLIYFQGTGAADDSGLPNDRFFAVRPEGSVSTLKIQRTERGDSAVYLCASSPGTGGGSTEAFFGQGTRLTVV.

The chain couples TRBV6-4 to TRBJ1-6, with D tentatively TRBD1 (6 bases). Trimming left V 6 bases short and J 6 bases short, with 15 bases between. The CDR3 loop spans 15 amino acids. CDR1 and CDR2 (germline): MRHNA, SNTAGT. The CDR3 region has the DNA TGTGCCAGCAGGAAACAGGGAGAGGGTAATTCACCCCTCCACTTT. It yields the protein CASRKQGEGNSPLHF.

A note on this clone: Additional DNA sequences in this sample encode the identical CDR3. This chain's CDR3 is CASSPDRGYGYTF. The CDR3 bases are TGTGCCAGCAGCCCGGACAGGGGATATGGCTACACCTTC. This rearrangement joins TRBV6-2 or TRBV6-3 to TRBJ1-2; 9 bases match TRBD1. CDR1 and CDR2 (germline): MNHEY, SVGEGT. There are 13 residues in the CDR3. V lost 6 bases to trimming and J lost 5 bases; unmatched junction nucleotides: 4.

This CDR3 reads CASSYSGTGSSYEQYF. In DNA form, the CDR3 reads TGTGCCAGCAGTTACTCGGGGACAGGGAGCTCCTACGAGCAGTACTTC. The rearrangement links TRBV6-5 to TRBJ2-7; 9 nucleotides align to TRBD1. This CDR3 comprises 16 residues. Germline values: CDR1 MNHEY, CDR2 SVGAGI. Losses at the gene ends were 0 bases for V and 0 bases for J; bases not matched to a gene: 3.

Written as DNA, the CDR3 is TGTGCCAGCAGCCCAGGGACAGGGGGGACCTACGAGCAGTACTTC. Encoded protein: CASSPGTGGTYEQYF. The V gene is TRBV3-1 (or the pseudogene TRBV3-2), the J gene TRBJ2-7; 11 bases align to TRBD1. CDR1 LGHDT and CDR2 YNNKEL come from the germline V gene (reference sequence). This CDR3 region has 15 residues. V trimming: 4 bases; J trimming: 2 bases; junction bases outside the gene matches: 4.

CDR3 sequence: CASSSRVEQFF. Written as DNA, the CDR3 is TGTGCCAGCAGCTCGAGGGTCGAGCAGTTCTTC. V usage is TRBV5-4 and J usage is TRBJ2-1, with D possibly being TRBD2 (5 bases). V was clipped by 3 bases and J by 10 bases, with 8 bases between them. Germline assignment: CDR1 SGHNT and CDR2 YYREEE (reference sequence). The CDR3 sequence is 11 residues long. The whole variable domain, filled in from reference TRBV5-4 and TRBJ2-1, reads ETGVTQSPTHLIKTRGQQVTLRCSSQSGHNTVSWYQQALGQGPQFIFQYYREEENGRGNFPPRFSGLQFPNYSSELNVNALELDDSALYLCASSSRVEQFFGPGTRLTVL.

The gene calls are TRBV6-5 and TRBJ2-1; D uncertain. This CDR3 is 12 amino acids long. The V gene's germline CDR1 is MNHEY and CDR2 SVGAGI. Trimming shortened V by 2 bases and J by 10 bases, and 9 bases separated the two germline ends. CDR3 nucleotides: TGTGCCAGCAGTTACAGGGTCGGGGAGCAGTTCTTC. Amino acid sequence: CASSYRVGEQFF.

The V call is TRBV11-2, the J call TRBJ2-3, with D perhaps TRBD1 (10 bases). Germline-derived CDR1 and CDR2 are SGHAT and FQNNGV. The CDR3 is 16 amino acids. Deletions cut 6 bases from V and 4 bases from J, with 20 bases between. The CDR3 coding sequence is TGTGCCAGCAGTTCCCCTAGCGGGACAGGGGCAGATACGCAGTATTTT. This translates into CASSSPSGTGADTQYF. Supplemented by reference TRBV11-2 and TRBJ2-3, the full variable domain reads EAGVAQSPRYKIIEKRQSVAFWCNPISGHATLYWYQQILGQGPKLLIQFQNNGVVDDSQLPKDRFSAERLKGVDSTLKIQPAKLEDSAVYLCASSSPSGTGADTQYFGPGTRLTVL.

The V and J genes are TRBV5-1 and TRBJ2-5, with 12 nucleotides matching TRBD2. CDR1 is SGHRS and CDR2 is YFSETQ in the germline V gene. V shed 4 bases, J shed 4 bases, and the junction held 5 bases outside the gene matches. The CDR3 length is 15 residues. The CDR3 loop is CASSEALAGGETQYF. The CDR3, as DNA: TGCGCCAGCAGCGAGGCACTAGCGGGGGGAGAGACCCAGTACTTC.

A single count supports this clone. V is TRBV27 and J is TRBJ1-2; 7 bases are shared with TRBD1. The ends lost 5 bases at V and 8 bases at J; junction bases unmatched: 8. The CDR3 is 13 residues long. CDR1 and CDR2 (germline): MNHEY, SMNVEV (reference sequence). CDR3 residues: CASSTDRVGGYTF. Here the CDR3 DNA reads TGTGCCAGCAGTACAGACAGGGTCGGCGGCTACACCTTC.

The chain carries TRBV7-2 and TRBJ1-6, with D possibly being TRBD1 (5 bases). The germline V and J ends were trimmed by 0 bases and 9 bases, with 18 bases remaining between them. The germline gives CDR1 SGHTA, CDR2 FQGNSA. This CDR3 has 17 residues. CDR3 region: CASSLAGPAQGGSPLHF. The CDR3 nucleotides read TGTGCCAGCAGCTTAGCGGGACCCGCCCAGGGAGGTTCACCCCTCCACTTT.

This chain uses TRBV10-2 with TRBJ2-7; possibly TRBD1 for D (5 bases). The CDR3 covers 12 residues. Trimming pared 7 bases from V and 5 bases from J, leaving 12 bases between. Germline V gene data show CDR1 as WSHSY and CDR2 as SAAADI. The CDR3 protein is CASTQGGNEQYF. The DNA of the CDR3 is TGCGCCAGCACCCAGGGTGGGAACGAGCAGTACTTC.

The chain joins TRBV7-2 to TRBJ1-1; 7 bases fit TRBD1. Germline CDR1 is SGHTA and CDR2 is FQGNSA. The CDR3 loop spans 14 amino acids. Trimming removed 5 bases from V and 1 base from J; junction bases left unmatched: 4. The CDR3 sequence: CASSERQGNTEAFF. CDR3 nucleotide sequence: TGTGCCAGCAGCGAACGACAGGGGAACACTGAAGCTTTCTTT.

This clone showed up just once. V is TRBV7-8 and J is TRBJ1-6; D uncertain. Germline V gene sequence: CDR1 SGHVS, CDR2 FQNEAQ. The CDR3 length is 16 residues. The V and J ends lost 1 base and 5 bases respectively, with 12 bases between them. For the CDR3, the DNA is TGTGCCAGCAGCTTAGGGGCTGGAGGGAATAATTCACCCCTCCACTTT. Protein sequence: CASSLGAGGNNSPLHF.

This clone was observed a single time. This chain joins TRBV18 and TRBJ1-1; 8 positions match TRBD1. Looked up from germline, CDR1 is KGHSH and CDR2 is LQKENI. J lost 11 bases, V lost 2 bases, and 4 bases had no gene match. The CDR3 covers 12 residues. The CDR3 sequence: CASSPVDREAFF. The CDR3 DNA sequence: TGTGCCAGCTCACCAGTGGACAGGGAGGCTTTCTTT.

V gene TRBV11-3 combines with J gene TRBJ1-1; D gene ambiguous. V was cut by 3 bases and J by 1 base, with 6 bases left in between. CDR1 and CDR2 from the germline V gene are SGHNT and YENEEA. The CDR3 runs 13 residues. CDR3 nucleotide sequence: TGTGCCAGCAGCTTGACCAGGAACACTGAAGCTTTCTTT. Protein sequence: CASSLTRNTEAFF. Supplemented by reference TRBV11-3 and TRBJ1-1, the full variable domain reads EAGVVQSPRYKIIEKKQPVAFWCNPISGHNTLYWYLQNLGQGPELLIRYENEEAVDDSQLPKDRFSAERLKGVDSTLKIQPAELGDSAVYLCASSLTRNTEAFFGQGTRLTVV.

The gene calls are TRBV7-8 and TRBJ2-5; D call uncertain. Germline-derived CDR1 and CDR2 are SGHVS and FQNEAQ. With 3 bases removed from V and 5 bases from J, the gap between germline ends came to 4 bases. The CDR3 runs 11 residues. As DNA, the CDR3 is TGTGCCAGCAGCTTGAGCGAGACCCAGTACTTC. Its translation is CASSLSETQYF.

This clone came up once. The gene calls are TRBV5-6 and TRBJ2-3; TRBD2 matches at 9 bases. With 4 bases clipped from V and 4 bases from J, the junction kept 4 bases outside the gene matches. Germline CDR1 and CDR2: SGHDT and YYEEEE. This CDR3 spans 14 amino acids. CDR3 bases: TGTGCCAGCAGCGGTATAGCGGGGGCAGATACGCAGTATTTT. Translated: CASSGIAGADTQYF.